Below, 28 T cell receptor beta chains from the same sample are listed, as sequenced in a study of T-cell reconstitution after alpha-beta-depleted transplantation in children. It was with unique molecular identifiers that the TCRbeta library was prepared. TCRdb ran MiXCR on the PCR reads and lists one entry per CDR3 protein. The table includes a few hundred thousand distinct CDR3 sequences, about a tenth detected once. This sample comprised PBMCs from the stem cell graft donor, obtained from the stem cell graft. These receptors were taken from a human donor who donated a stem cell graft to a child with acute lymphoblastic leukemia.

J is TRBJ1-1 and V is TRBV13; TRBD1 might be the D (6 bases). Germline assignment: CDR1 PRHDT and CDR2 FYEKMQ (reference sequence). V was shortened by 5 bases and J by 7 bases, with 14 bases between the two germline ends. The length of the CDR3 is 13 residues. The CDR3 region is CASSPLLQGEAFF. CDR3 nucleotide sequence: TGTGCCAGCAGCCCCCTACTACAGGGTGAAGCTTTCTTT.

This clonotype was seen repeatedly, ten times or more. The chain links TRBV4-3 to TRBJ2-6; D perhaps matches TRBD2 (5 bases). This CDR3 region has 17 residues. The ends were cut back, 1 base at V and 2 bases at J, with 12 bases in the middle. CDR1 and CDR2 from the germline V gene are LGHNA and YSLEER. CDR3 loop: CASSQVSSGAGANVLTF. CDR3 sequence (DNA): TGCGCCAGCAGCCAAGTCAGCAGCGGCGCTGGGGCCAACGTCCTGACTTTC.

In its sample, this clonotype was seen a few times. The chain links TRBV7-6 to TRBJ1-6; tentatively, D is TRBD1 (6 bases). CDR1 is SGHVS, CDR2 FNYEAQ, per germline. Trimming shortened V by 5 bases and J by 12 bases, and 14 bases separated the two germline ends. CDR3 length: 13 amino acids. DNA for the CDR3: TGTGCCAGCAGCCTTGACGGGACACGACCCCTCCACTTT. It translates to CASSLDGTRPLHF. Full variable domain (rest looked up from reference TRBV7-6 and TRBJ1-6): GAGVSQSPRYKVTKRGQDVALRCDPISGHVSLYWYRQALGQGPEFLTYFNYEAQQDKSGLPNDRFSAERPEGSISTLTIQRTEQRDSAMYRCASSLDGTRPLHFGNGTRLTVT.

A word on this clonotype: A much larger clone lies one base from this, so it may be a read error. The chain is built from TRBV12-3 or TRBV12-4 and TRBJ2-5, with 8 bases aligning to TRBD2. This CDR3 has 16 amino acids. Trimming removed 3 bases from V and 3 bases from J; junction bases left unmatched: 9. CDR3 residues: CASSLRLPGGEETQYF. CDR3 DNA sequence: TGTGCCAGCAGTTTGAGACTACCGGGAGGGGAAGAGACCCAGTACTTC.

This clonotype was recorded many times. The gene calls are TRBV5-1 and TRBJ2-3, with 10 bases matching TRBD2. V gave up 0 bases and J gave up 2 bases; unmatched junction bases: 9. Germline CDR1 reads SGHRS; CDR2 reads YFSETQ. The CDR3 has 18 residues. The CDR3, as DNA: TGCGCCAGCAGCTTGGGGCTGTTAGCGGGAGGACACACAGATACGCAGTATTTT. Protein sequence: CASSLGLLAGGHTDTQYF.

This clonotype was observed a handful of times. The chain couples TRBV27 to TRBJ2-3; D is tentatively TRBD1 or TRBD2 (7 bases each). V shed 3 bases and J shed 1 base, with 11 bases lying between them. The CDR3 covers 15 residues. The V gene's germline CDR1 is MNHEY and CDR2 SMNVEV (reference sequence). The CDR3 spells CASSFQGGGTDTQYF. As DNA, the CDR3 is TGTGCCAGCAGTTTCCAGGGGGGGGGCACAGATACGCAGTATTTT.

The rearrangement joins TRBV7-9 to TRBJ2-1, with D hard to call. Trimming shortened V by 2 bases and J by 5 bases, and 16 bases separated the two germline ends. The CDR3 spans 16 residues. The germline V gene encodes CDR1 SEHNR and CDR2 FQNEAQ (reference sequence). The CDR3 reads CASSLLAGRWNNEQFF. CDR3 sequence (DNA): TGTGCCAGCAGCTTATTGGCAGGCAGGTGGAACAATGAGCAGTTCTTC.

The sample holds a few counts of this clonotype. V gene TRBV5-6 combines with J gene TRBJ2-3, with 10 bases fitting TRBD1. The trim removed 4 bases at V and 6 bases at J, leaving 8 bases unmatched. The CDR3 extends over 15 amino acids. CDR1 SGHDT and CDR2 YYEEEE come from the germline V gene. The CDR3 is CASSTQGQGKDTQYF. CDR3 bases: TGTGCCAGCAGCACACAGGGACAGGGGAAGGATACGCAGTATTTT.

The chain carries TRBV5-1 and TRBJ1-6; D is possibly TRBD1 (5 bases). Trimming shortened V by 6 bases and J by 5 bases, and 15 bases separated the two germline ends. The CDR3 has 15 amino acids. Germline assignment: CDR1 SGHRS and CDR2 YFSETQ. CDR3 nucleotides: TGCGCCAGCACCCCCGGGACGGAAGATAATTCACCCCTCCACTTT. Translation: CASTPGTEDNSPLHF.

This clonotype turned up a few times. This sequence joins TRBV29-1 and TRBJ2-1; 13 nucleotides line up with TRBD2. Germline V gene lookup returns CDR1 SQVTM and CDR2 ANQGSEA. The CDR3 has 18 amino acids. Trimming cost V 4 bases and J 5 bases; bases outside gene matches: 14. The CDR3 DNA is TGCAGCGTTGCCCCCCGGACTAGCGGGAGTCGGAACGACAATGAGCAGTTCTTC. This encodes CSVAPRTSGSRNDNEQFF.

V is TRBV12-3 or TRBV12-4 and J is TRBJ2-3; TRBD2 aligns across 7 bases. The CDR3 consists of 15 residues. The trim removed 6 bases at V and 3 bases at J, leaving 9 bases unmatched. The CDR3 DNA reads as TGTGCCAGCAGCAGGATGGGCGGGAGAACAGATACGCAGTATTTT. It is translated as CASSRMGGRTDTQYF.

This clonotype was seen only a few times. The chain employs TRBV5-8 and TRBJ1-2, with D uncertain. CDR1 is SGHTS, CDR2 YDEGEE, per germline. The ends were cut back, 3 bases at V and 0 bases at J, with 6 bases in the middle. The CDR3 covers 13 residues. CDR3 region: CASSYGPNYGYTF. In DNA form, the CDR3 reads TGTGCCAGCAGCTATGGACCTAACTATGGCTACACCTTC.

This rearrangement joins TRBV5-1 to TRBJ2-3; D assignment may be TRBD1 or TRBD2 (5 bases each). The CDR3 has 14 residues. Germline CDR1 is SGHRS and CDR2 is YFSETQ. V gave up 6 bases and J gave up 5 bases, with 16 bases separating them. DNA for the CDR3: TGCGCCAGCACCCGATGGGACGTTGAAGATACGCAGTATTTT. Residues: CASTRWDVEDTQYF.

The CDR3 DNA reads TGCAGTGCTAGGGCTCCGGCGGGGCAGCAAGAGACCCAGTACTTC. This gives the protein CSARAPAGQQETQYF. This chain connects TRBV20-1 to TRBJ2-5; perhaps TRBD2 as D (6 bases). Trimming took 3 bases from V and 2 from J, leaving 16 bases between them. This CDR3 has 15 residues. CDR1 DFQATT and CDR2 SNEGSKA come from the germline V gene (reference sequence).

At least ten counts were recorded for this clonotype. The chain uses TRBV6-2 or TRBV6-3 and TRBJ2-1, with TRBD2 identical over 13 bases. The length of the CDR3 is 16 residues. V gave up 5 bases and J gave up 6 bases; unmatched junction bases: 7. CDR1 MNHEY and CDR2 SVGEGT come from the germline V gene. The CDR3 sequence is CASSARGLAGANEQFF. The DNA of the CDR3 is TGTGCCAGCAGTGCCCGAGGACTAGCGGGAGCCAATGAGCAGTTCTTC.

This clonotype has a count of ten or more. The gene calls are TRBV4-1 and TRBJ2-2, with D possibly matching TRBD1 (5 bases). The CDR3 sequence is 15 residues long. Looked up from germline, CDR1 is MGHRA and CDR2 is YSYEKL. Trimming left V 3 bases short and J 2 bases short, with 10 bases between. CDR3 bases: TGCGCCAGCAGCCAGGGGCCCCCTAACACCGGGGAGCTGTTTTTT. The encoded protein is CASSQGPPNTGELFF.

This clonotype was counted at least ten times. The rearrangement joins TRBV6-2 or TRBV6-3 to TRBJ1-4, with a possible D match to TRBD1 (5 bases). This CDR3 has 15 residues. CDR1 and CDR2 from the germline V gene are MNHEY and SVGEGT. V gave up 4 bases and J gave up 8 bases, with 17 bases separating them. The CDR3 DNA sequence: TGTGCCAGCAGTTTCCGGCCACGGTGGGGCGAAAAACTGTTTTTT. This encodes CASSFRPRWGEKLFF.

This clonotype was recorded at least ten times. The chain has TRBV4-1 and TRBJ2-7, with TRBD2 identical over 8 bases. V gave up 0 bases and J gave up 2 bases; unmatched junction bases: 3. This CDR3 spans 15 amino acids. Per the germline V gene, CDR1 is MGHRA and CDR2 is YSYEKL. Written as DNA, the CDR3 is TGCGCCAGCAGCCAAGATAGCGGGGCAGCCTACGAGCAGTACTTC. Encoded protein: CASSQDSGAAYEQYF.

There are a few counts of this clonotype. The CDR3 spells CASSVGGPPLEQYF. The CDR3 DNA is TGTGCCAGCAGTGTTGGGGGGCCGCCTCTTGAGCAGTACTTC. The rearrangement links TRBV25-1 to TRBJ2-7, with D perhaps given as TRBD1 or TRBD2 (6 bases each). The germline V gene has CDR1 MGHDK and CDR2 SYGVNS. CDR3 length: 14 amino acids. Trimming left V 4 bases short and J 7 bases short, with 17 bases between.

The V and J genes are TRBV28 and TRBJ2-5; the D gene is possibly TRBD2 (6 bases). Germline assignment: CDR1 MDHEN and CDR2 SYDVKM. With 7 bases removed from V and 4 bases from J, the gap between germline ends came to 16 bases. This CDR3 region has 14 residues. The CDR3 here is CASIEGGRGETQYF. The CDR3 nucleotides are TGTGCCAGCATAGAGGGAGGAAGAGGAGAGACCCAGTACTTC.

This clonotype has a handful of counts. The chain couples TRBV20-1 to TRBJ2-7; D possibly matches TRBD1 or TRBD2 (5 bases each). Germline assignment: CDR1 DFQATT and CDR2 SNEGSKA (reference sequence). The CDR3 has 14 residues. The CDR3 nucleotides are TGCAGCACGCCATCGGTCCTGGGGGAATACGAGCAGTACTTC. Protein: CSTPSVLGEYEQYF.

This clonotype was detected only a few times. The chain recombines TRBV7-9 with TRBJ2-7; TRBD1 agrees at 7 bases. CDR3 length equals 16 residues. Germline-derived CDR1 and CDR2 are SEHNR and FQNEAQ (reference sequence). The junction had 5 bases not matched to a gene; V was cut back by 0 bases and J by 0 bases. CDR3 protein: CASSLATGQASYEQYF. The CDR3 DNA is TGTGCCAGCAGCTTAGCCACCGGACAGGCCTCCTACGAGCAGTACTTC.

The chain combines TRBV6-1 with TRBJ1-3; 12 bases are shared with TRBD1. The V segment lost 1 base and the J segment 8 bases; nucleotides outside the gene matches: 3. The germline gives CDR1 MNHNS, CDR2 SASEGT. The CDR3 has 15 amino acids. The CDR3 region has the DNA TGTGCCAGCAGTGAAGAGGGACAGGGGGCGGACACCATATATTTT. It yields the protein CASSEEGQGADTIYF.

The chain recombines TRBV20-1 with TRBJ2-7, with 8 nucleotides matching TRBD2. The CDR3 totals 14 residues. Per the germline V gene, CDR1 is DFQATT and CDR2 is SNEGSKA (reference sequence). Losses at the gene ends were 3 bases for V and 1 base for J; bases not matched to a gene: 5. The CDR3 reads CSARGIAGSYEQYF. Here the CDR3 DNA reads TGCAGTGCTAGGGGCATAGCGGGATCCTACGAGCAGTACTTC.

This clonotype appeared many times. The chain carries TRBV4-3 and TRBJ2-7, with 13 bases fitting TRBD2. Trimming at V came to 1 base and at J to 2 bases, leaving 5 bases not matched to a gene. Germline V CDR1 and CDR2: LGHNA, YSLEER. The length of the CDR3 is 17 residues. In nucleotides, the CDR3 is TGCGCCAGCAGCCAAGCGCTCGGGACTAGCGGGACCTACGAGCAGTACTTC. It codes for CASSQALGTSGTYEQYF.

V usage is TRBV2 and J usage is TRBJ2-4; a weak D match, TRBD1 (5 bases). With 5 bases removed from V and 0 bases from J, the gap between germline ends came to 20 bases. The CDR3 contains 18 residues. Germline-derived CDR1 and CDR2 are SNHLY and FYNNEI. The DNA for the CDR3 is TGTGCCAGCAGTCCCCTAGAGGTGGGGCCTTTAGCCAAAAACATTCAGTACTTC. It yields the protein CASSPLEVGPLAKNIQYF.

The V call is TRBV10-3, the J call TRBJ2-6; a weak D match, TRBD1 (6 bases). The germline CDR1 and CDR2 sequences are ENHRY and SYGVKD. Trimming shortened V by 9 bases and J by 0 bases, and 27 bases separated the two germline ends. The CDR3 is 20 residues long. The CDR3 spells CAIRMGKGTGRGSGANVLTF. CDR3 in DNA: TGTGCCATTAGGATGGGCAAGGGAACAGGGAGAGGCTCTGGGGCCAACGTCCTGACTTTC.

The V gene is TRBV5-6, the J gene TRBJ2-6; TRBD1 agrees at 9 bases. The V gene's germline CDR1 is SGHDT and CDR2 YYEEEE. This CDR3 contains 18 residues. V trimming: 0 bases; J trimming: 0 bases; junction bases outside the gene matches: 4. For the CDR3, the DNA is TGTGCCAGCAGCTTGGTGGGACAGGGAGGCTCTGGGGCCAACGTCCTGACTTTC. Its translation is CASSLVGQGGSGANVLTF.